These 29 T cell receptor beta chains were all obtained from the same sample, sequenced in a study of graft-versus-host responses after intestinal transplantation (dated by TCRdb to the early 2020s). Libraries were constructed by the immunoSEQ multiplex PCR assay. Drawn from immuneACCESS, this table holds only the in-frame rearrangements with V and J called that TCRdb kept. Clones are partly lost; checked studies trace under half to an unresolved V gene and leave the rest unexplained. For this sample the table gives about 20,000 clones, of which roughly four fifths were detected only once. 3% of the sample is in the top ten clones. To isolate intraepithelial and lamina propria lymphocytes from graft specimens, dithiothreitol, EDTA incubations and collagenase D digestion were used. This specimen consisted of ileum tissue, obtained 12 days after intestinal transplant. Receptors originate from a human patient who received an intestinal transplant, so some T cells may come from the graft donor.

The chain employs TRBV5-1 and TRBJ2-7, with 11 bases that match TRBD1. In germline, CDR1 is SGHRS, CDR2 YFSETQ. The CDR3 is 14 residues long. The ends lost 6 bases at V and 3 bases at J; junction bases unmatched: 5. The CDR3 protein is CASTVGTGGYEQYF. The CDR3 DNA follows: TGCGCCAGCACCGTCGGGACAGGGGGCTACGAGCAGTACTTC.

This chain uses TRBV6-1 with TRBJ1-2; TRBD1 might be the D (6 bases). V was clipped by 6 bases and J by 9 bases, with 17 bases between them. CDR1 is MNHNS and CDR2 is SASEGT in the germline V gene. The CDR3 has 13 residues. The CDR3 DNA reads TGTGCCAGCAGCGGAAACAGGGATGGTCGCTACACCTTC. This codes for CASSGNRDGRYTF.

The sample holds one count of this clone. V is TRBV5-6 and J is TRBJ2-7, with D possibly TRBD1 on 6 matching bases. The CDR3 is made up of 14 amino acids. Trimming removed 8 bases from V and 4 bases from J, with 19 bases in between. From germline, CDR1 is SGHDT and CDR2 YYEEEE. CDR3: CASLRAYQGYEQYF. In DNA form, the CDR3 reads TGTGCCAGTCTCAGAGCGTACCAGGGGTACGAGCAGTACTTC.

The chain couples TRBV6-1 to TRBJ1-4; a possible D gene is TRBD1 (6 bases). V was shortened by 6 bases and J by 8 bases, with 16 bases between the two germline ends. The CDR3 is made up of 14 amino acids. CDR1 is MNHNS and CDR2 is SASEGT in the germline V gene. As DNA, the CDR3 is TGTGCCAGCAGAAGGACTTTTCAGGGGGAAAAACTGTTTTTT. It encodes CASRRTFQGEKLFF.

In its sample, this clone was seen once. The chain employs TRBV19 and TRBJ1-2; no reliable D call. There are 13 residues in the CDR3. The V end lost 2 bases, the J end lost 2 bases, and 6 bases lay between the germline ends. Germline V gene data show CDR1 as LNHDA and CDR2 as SQIVND (reference sequence). Written as DNA, the CDR3 is TGTGCCAGTAGTATAAACGGGAACTATGGCTACACCTTC. The encoded protein is CASSINGNYGYTF.

The gene calls are TRBV27 and TRBJ2-7, with D unresolved. The germline V gene encodes CDR1 MNHEY and CDR2 SMNVEV (reference sequence). The ends were cut back, 2 bases at V and 1 base at J, with 6 bases in the middle. The CDR3 extends over 13 amino acids. The DNA for the CDR3 is TGTGCCAGCAGTTTACAACTTTCCTACGAGCAGTACTTC. This sequence encodes CASSLQLSYEQYF.

The chain has TRBV5-1 and TRBJ2-2; 14 nucleotides align to TRBD2. CDR1 SGHRS and CDR2 YFSETQ come from the germline V gene. The CDR3 totals 16 residues. The V segment lost 4 bases and the J segment 6 bases; nucleotides outside the gene matches: 5. CDR3 protein: CASSPGTSGRSGELFF. The DNA for the CDR3 is TGCGCCAGCAGCCCGGGGACTAGCGGGAGATCCGGGGAGCTGTTTTTT.

The chain is built from TRBV15 and TRBJ2-5, with 12 bases that match TRBD2. The CDR3 extends over 15 amino acids. Germline V gene lookup returns CDR1 LNHNV and CDR2 YYDKDF (reference sequence). V trimming: 6 bases; J trimming: 5 bases; junction bases outside the gene matches: 7. CDR3: CATRASGGAGETQYF. The CDR3 region has the DNA TGTGCCACCAGAGCTAGCGGGGGGGCAGGGGAGACCCAGTACTTC.

The chain couples TRBV10-2 to TRBJ1-4, with D unresolved. V lost 3 bases to trimming and J lost 12 bases, with 14 bases between them. Germline lookup yields CDR1 WSHSY and CDR2 SAAADI. This CDR3 region has 13 residues. CDR3 loop: CASSDTFGRELFF. In DNA form, the CDR3 reads TGCGCCAGCAGTGACACTTTTGGGCGTGAACTGTTTTTT.

The rearrangement links TRBV5-5 to TRBJ1-1, with TRBD1 identical over 7 bases. Germline values: CDR1 SGHKS, CDR2 YYEKEE (reference sequence). The junction had 5 bases not matched to a gene; V was cut back by 3 bases and J by 0 bases. This CDR3 has 15 residues. CDR3 coding DNA: TGTGCCAGCAGCTGGGAACAGGGGATGAACACTGAAGCTTTCTTT. Amino acids: CASSWEQGMNTEAFF.

The V and J genes are TRBV6-6 and TRBJ1-5, with D perhaps TRBD1 (5 bases). Germline V CDR1 and CDR2: MNHNY, SVGAGI (reference sequence). V was pared by 5 bases and J by 9 bases, with 23 bases between. The CDR3 loop spans 16 amino acids. CDR3: CASSGVGFDRNWPQHF. DNA of the CDR3: TGTGCCAGCAGTGGAGTCGGTTTCGACAGAAACTGGCCCCAGCATTTT.

This clone was recorded only once. This chain uses TRBV12-5 with TRBJ2-3; D is unclear. The V gene's germline CDR1 is LGHNT and CDR2 FRNRAP. There are 12 residues in the CDR3. V gave up 7 bases and J gave up 0 bases, with 5 bases separating them. The CDR3 DNA reads TGTGCTAGTGCGCGGAGCACAGATACGCAGTATTTT. Translating gives CASARSTDTQYF.

V is TRBV7-9 and J is TRBJ1-1; perhaps TRBD1 as D (6 bases). The CDR3 totals 16 residues. V was shortened by 5 bases and J by 0 bases, with 16 bases between the two germline ends. Germline V gene sequence: CDR1 SEHNR, CDR2 FQNEAQ (reference sequence). The CDR3 DNA sequence: TGTGCCAGCAGCCCCCAGGGGACGACAATGAACACTGAAGCTTTCTTT. Protein sequence: CASSPQGTTMNTEAFF.

This clone was seen only once. The rearrangement uses TRBV18 and TRBJ2-1; TRBD2 agrees at 9 bases. The CDR3 spans 13 residues. V gave up 6 bases and J gave up 7 bases; unmatched junction bases: 4. Germline V gives CDR1 KGHSH, CDR2 LQKENI. The CDR3 sequence is CASSPLAGNEQFF. The CDR3 DNA is TGTGCCAGCTCGCCGCTAGCGGGAAATGAGCAGTTCTTC. Full variable domain (rest looked up from reference TRBV18 and TRBJ2-1): NAGVMQNPRHLVRRRGQEARLRCSPMKGHSHVYWYRQLPEEGLKFMVYLQKENIIDESGMPKERFSAEFPKEGPSILRIQQVVRGDSAAYFCASSPLAGNEQFFGPGTRLTVL.

The chain combines TRBV7-3 with TRBJ2-2; tentatively, D is TRBD2 (6 bases). Trimming removed 3 bases at V and 2 bases at J, with 13 bases between. Germline assignment: CDR1 SGHTA and CDR2 FQGTGA. This CDR3 spans 16 amino acids. The CDR3 coding sequence is TGTGCCAGCAGCTTCCGCACGGGGGAAAACACCGGGGAGCTGTTTTTT. Translating gives CASSFRTGENTGELFF.

The rearrangement joins TRBV11-2 to TRBJ2-7; the D is unclear. Per germline, CDR1 SGHAT and CDR2 FQNNGV. V was clipped by 5 bases and J by 4 bases, with 3 bases between them. CDR3 length: 10 residues. DNA for the CDR3: TGTGCCAGCAGCCAGTACGAGCAGTACTTC. Its protein product is CASSQYEQYF.

The chain is built from TRBV4-1 and TRBJ1-2, with D unresolved. Germline V gene data show CDR1 as MGHRA and CDR2 as YSYEKL. Trimming pared 3 bases from V and 2 bases from J, leaving 10 bases between. This CDR3 is built from 14 residues. The CDR3 DNA is TGCGCCAGCAGCCATTTACACCCAAACTATGGCTACACCTTC. Residues: CASSHLHPNYGYTF.

This chain joins TRBV7-9 and TRBJ2-1; the match to TRBD2 covers 11 bases. The germline CDR1 and CDR2 sequences are SEHNR and FQNEAQ (reference sequence). The CDR3 runs 16 residues. With 5 bases clipped from V and 4 bases from J, the junction kept 7 bases outside the gene matches. Here the CDR3 reads CASSPSPSGGYNEQFF. In DNA form, the CDR3 reads TGTGCCAGCAGCCCGTCTCCTAGCGGGGGGTACAATGAGCAGTTCTTC. Supplemented by reference TRBV7-9 and TRBJ2-1, the full variable domain reads DTGVSQNPRHKITKRGQNVTFRCDPISEHNRLYWYRQTLGQGPEFLTYFQNEAQLEKSRLLSDRFSAERPKGSFSTLEIQRTEQGDSAMYLCASSPSPSGGYNEQFFGPGTRLTVL.

The J gene is TRBJ2-2, the V gene TRBV4-1; 11 positions agree with TRBD2. CDR1 is MGHRA, CDR2 YSYEKL, per germline. The CDR3 has 17 amino acids. J was trimmed by 4 bases and V by 8 bases; bases with no gene match: 12. CDR3 bases: TGCGCCAGCCGACAATTGACTAGCGGGGTTTTCACCGGGGAGCTGTTTTTT. Protein sequence: CASRQLTSGVFTGELFF.

This clone was seen only a few times. The V gene is TRBV27, the J gene TRBJ1-3; D gene unclear. The V end lost 2 bases, the J end lost 1 base, and 9 bases lay between the germline ends. CDR1 and CDR2 (germline): MNHEY, SMNVEV (reference sequence). The CDR3 has 15 residues. The CDR3 sequence is CASSLTAQSGNTIYF. The CDR3 DNA follows: TGTGCCAGCAGTTTAACAGCCCAATCTGGAAACACCATATATTTT.

The chain is built from TRBV7-2 and TRBJ2-7; TRBD2 aligns across 13 bases. The CDR3 runs 17 residues. Germline V gene sequence: CDR1 SGHTA, CDR2 FQGNSA. V gave up 2 bases and J gave up 1 base; unmatched junction bases: 5. The CDR3 is CASSLSTSGGGSYEQYF. DNA for the CDR3: TGTGCCAGCAGCTTAAGTACTAGCGGGGGGGGATCCTACGAGCAGTACTTC.

The chain links TRBV4-2 to TRBJ2-1; TRBD2 is a possible D gene (6 bases). With 0 bases removed from V and 4 bases from J, the gap between germline ends came to 10 bases. CDR3 length equals 15 residues. Germline V gene lookup returns CDR1 LGHNA and CDR2 YNFKEQ. The CDR3 sequence: CASSQDNGGYNEQFF. For the CDR3, the DNA is TGTGCCAGCAGCCAAGATAACGGGGGATACAATGAGCAGTTCTTC.

The chain is built from TRBV6-5 and TRBJ1-2; D ambiguous. From germline, CDR1 is MNHEY and CDR2 SVGAGI. V lost 5 bases to trimming and J lost 0 bases, with 10 bases between them. This CDR3 comprises 14 residues. CDR3 protein: CASSVRSSNYGYTF. DNA for the CDR3: TGTGCCAGCAGTGTGAGGAGTTCTAACTATGGCTACACCTTC.

This clone was found once. The CDR3 DNA reads as TGCAGTGCGAGGACAGGGGTGGCTTTCTTT. Translating gives CSARTGVAFF. This chain joins TRBV20-1 and TRBJ1-1, with 9 bases identical to TRBD1. With 6 bases clipped from V and 11 bases from J, the junction kept 4 bases outside the gene matches. This CDR3 is built from 10 residues. CDR1 DFQATT and CDR2 SNEGSKA come from the germline V gene (reference sequence).

This clone was picked up one time. The chain uses TRBV9 and TRBJ1-2; TRBD1 aligns across 7 bases. V shed 0 bases and J 0 bases; nucleotides not matched to a gene: 5. This CDR3 is built from 16 residues. Germline V gene lookup returns CDR1 SGDLS and CDR2 YYNGEE. CDR3 nucleotide sequence: TGTGCCAGCAGCGTAGGCGCCGGGACAGCTAACTATGGCTACACCTTC. Residues: CASSVGAGTANYGYTF.

As DNA, the CDR3 is TGTGCCAGCAGCTTAAGGGGACTGGACGAGCAGTACTTC. Amino acid sequence: CASSLRGLDEQYF. The chain uses TRBV7-9 and TRBJ2-7, with D maybe TRBD2 (6 bases). Trimming pared 2 bases from V and 5 bases from J, leaving 10 bases between. CDR1 and CDR2 (germline): SEHNR, FQNEAQ (reference sequence). The CDR3 totals 13 residues.

V gene TRBV4-2 combines with J gene TRBJ2-2; 7 bases line up with TRBD2. This CDR3 is 14 amino acids long. The V gene end was trimmed by 0 bases and the J gene end by 9 bases; junction bases not matched to a gene: 4. Germline CDR1 and CDR2: LGHNA and YNFKEQ. The CDR3 sequence: CASSQDRGERELFF. CDR3 nucleotide sequence: TGTGCCAGCAGCCAAGATCGGGGGGAACGGGAGCTGTTTTTT.

This chain uses TRBV6-5 with TRBJ1-2, with 7 nucleotides matching TRBD1. From germline, CDR1 is MNHEY and CDR2 SVGAGI. After removal of 8 bases from V and 8 bases from J, the junction contained 14 bases not matched to a gene. The CDR3 totals 14 residues. CDR3 loop: CASRSGGRVGGYTF. The CDR3 nucleotides read TGTGCCAGCCGATCAGGGGGGCGAGTTGGGGGCTACACCTTC.

The chain uses TRBV6-5 and TRBJ1-2; perhaps TRBD1 as D (5 bases). The CDR3 loop spans 14 amino acids. V was trimmed by 5 bases and J by 4 bases, leaving 14 bases between them. Germline values: CDR1 MNHEY, CDR2 SVGAGI. Here the CDR3 reads CASSHGGGIYGYTF. In DNA, the CDR3 is TGTGCCAGCAGTCACGGGGGGGGGATCTATGGCTACACCTTC.